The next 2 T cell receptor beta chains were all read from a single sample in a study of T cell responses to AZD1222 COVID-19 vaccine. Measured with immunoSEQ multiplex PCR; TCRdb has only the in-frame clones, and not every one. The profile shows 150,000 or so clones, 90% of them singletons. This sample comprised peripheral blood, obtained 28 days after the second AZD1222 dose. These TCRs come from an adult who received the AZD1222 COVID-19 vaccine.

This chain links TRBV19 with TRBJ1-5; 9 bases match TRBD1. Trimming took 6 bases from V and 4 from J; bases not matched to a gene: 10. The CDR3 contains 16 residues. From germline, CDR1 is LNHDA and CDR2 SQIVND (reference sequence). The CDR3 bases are TGTGCCAGTAGCAAAAACCCGACAGGGGGGAATCAGCCCCAGCATTTT. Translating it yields CASSKNPTGGNQPQHF.

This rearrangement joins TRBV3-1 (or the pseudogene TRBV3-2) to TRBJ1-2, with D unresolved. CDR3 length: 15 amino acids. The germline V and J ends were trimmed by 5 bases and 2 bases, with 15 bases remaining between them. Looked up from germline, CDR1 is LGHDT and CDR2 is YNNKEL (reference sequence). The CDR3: CASSYATGMNYGYTF. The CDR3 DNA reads TGTGCCAGCAGCTACGCGACGGGGATGAACTATGGCTACACCTTC.